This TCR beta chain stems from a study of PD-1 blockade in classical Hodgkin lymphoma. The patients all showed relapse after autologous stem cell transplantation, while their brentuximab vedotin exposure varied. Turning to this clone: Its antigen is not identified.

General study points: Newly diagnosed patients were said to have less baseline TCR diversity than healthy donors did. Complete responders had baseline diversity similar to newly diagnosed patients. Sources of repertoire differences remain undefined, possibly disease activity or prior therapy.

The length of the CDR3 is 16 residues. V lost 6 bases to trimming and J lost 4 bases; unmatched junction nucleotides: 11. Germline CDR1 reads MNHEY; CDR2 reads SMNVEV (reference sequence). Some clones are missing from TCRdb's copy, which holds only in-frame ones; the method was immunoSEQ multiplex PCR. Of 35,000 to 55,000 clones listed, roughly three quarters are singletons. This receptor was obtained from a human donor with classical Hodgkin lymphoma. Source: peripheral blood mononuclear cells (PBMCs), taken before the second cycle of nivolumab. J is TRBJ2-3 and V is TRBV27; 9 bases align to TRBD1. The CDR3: CASRSWADRGADTQYF. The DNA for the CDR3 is TGTGCCAGCAGGTCGTGGGCGGACAGGGGAGCAGATACGCAGTATTTT.